The present TCR beta chain was sequenced within a study of T cells after yellow fever vaccination. Overall study: Fractions with few cells were prepared using SMART-Seq v4 Ultra Low Input.

CDR1 is SGDLS and CDR2 is YYNGEE in the germline V gene. The CDR3 is 15 residues long. With 2 bases clipped from V and 8 bases from J, the junction kept 1 base outside the gene matches. This clonotype was detected many times. Its specificity is not known. The authors made TCR cDNA by 5'RACE template switching, adding a universal primer site and UMIs. MiXCR, applied by TCRdb to the 5' RACE reads, yields one record per CDR3 protein. The data contain 150,000 to 200,000 distinct CDR3 sequences, about a tenth of them seen just once; the ten biggest clones take up 35% to 40%. Study-level results: Post-booster reappearance was seen for most primary-vaccination clones (nearly 97% CD4, 85% to 90% CD8).

The material sequenced was CD8+ T cells sorted from PBMCs, taken 45 days after the yellow fever booster vaccination. The receptor was isolated from a man in his late teens or twenties who received the YFV17D yellow fever vaccine. V gene TRBV9 combines with J gene TRBJ2-1; 16 positions agree with TRBD2. The CDR3 DNA is TGTGCCAGCAGCGTGGGGACTAGCGGGGGGGATGAGCAGTTCTTC. It codes for CASSVGTSGGDEQFF. Filled out from reference TRBV9 and TRBJ2-1, the complete variable domain reads DSGVTQTPKHLITATGQRVTLRCSPRSGDLSVYWYQQSLDQGLQFLIQYYNGEERAKGNILERFSAQQFPDLHSELNLSSLELGDSALYFCASSVGTSGGDEQFFGPGTRLTVL.